Below, 25 T cell receptor beta chains from the same sample are listed, as sequenced in a study of blood T cell repertoires in COVID-19 (dated by TCRdb to about 2020). The library relied on the immunoSEQ multiplex PCR assay. The immuneACCESS repertoire file appears here via TCRdb, limited to in-frame rearrangements. These files lack a portion of the clones; in checked studies, under half of the deficit traces to unresolved V genes, and the cause of the others is not known. The sample has about 75,000 clones on record, around 79% of them singletons. The top ten hold about 5% of the sample. The specimen was peripheral blood. These receptors were obtained from an elderly woman with active or convalescent COVID-19.

The chain couples TRBV28 to TRBJ2-7; weak D call: TRBD2 (6 bases). V was pared by 10 bases and J by 6 bases, with 25 bases between. The CDR3 consists of 15 residues. Germline V lookup: CDR1 MDHEN, CDR2 SYDVKM. The DNA for the CDR3 is TGTGCCACACACCTAGGGGACTGGGGTGAGTCCGAGCAGTACTTC. Translating gives CATHLGDWGESEQYF.

CDR3 protein: CASSLTQGASQPQHF. CDR3 sequence (DNA): TGTGCCAGCAGCTTAACCCAGGGGGCAAGTCAGCCCCAGCATTTT. The V and J genes are TRBV7-8 and TRBJ1-5; 8 bases are shared with TRBD1. Germline CDR1 is SGHVS and CDR2 is FQNEAQ. V gave up 2 bases and J gave up 6 bases; unmatched junction bases: 6. There are 15 residues in the CDR3.

The rearrangement joins TRBV4-2 to TRBJ2-3; 11 positions agree with TRBD2. Looked up from germline, CDR1 is LGHNA and CDR2 is YNFKEQ. The CDR3 consists of 16 residues. J was trimmed by 4 bases and V by 4 bases; bases with no gene match: 7. CDR3 loop: CASSPLAGVWSDTQYF. CDR3 DNA: TGTGCCAGCAGCCCACTAGCGGGAGTTTGGTCAGATACGCAGTATTTT.

This chain links TRBV5-1 with TRBJ1-2; 8 bases line up with TRBD1. Looked up from germline, CDR1 is SGHRS and CDR2 is YFSETQ. Trimming took 2 bases from V and 2 from J; bases not matched to a gene: 2. The CDR3 runs 14 residues. CDR3 amino acids: CASSLNRGNYGYTF. CDR3 coding DNA: TGCGCCAGCAGCTTAAACAGGGGGAACTATGGCTACACCTTC.

J is TRBJ2-7 and V is TRBV11-2, with TRBD2 matching 12 bases. V dropped 6 bases and J dropped 4; count of bases not matched to a gene: 7. The length of the CDR3 is 15 residues. The V gene's germline CDR1 is SGHAT and CDR2 FQNNGV. The DNA of the CDR3 is TGTGCCAGCAGTTCGCTAGCGGGAGGGCCTTACGAGCAGTACTTC. Translated, it gives CASSSLAGGPYEQYF.

As DNA, the CDR3 is TGTGCCAGTAGCAGATTAAGGGACAGGGTAAGCAATGAGCAGTTCTTC. Its protein is CASSRLRDRVSNEQFF. V usage is TRBV19 and J usage is TRBJ2-1; 9 bases match TRBD1. Germline lookup yields CDR1 LNHDA and CDR2 SQIVND (reference sequence). The length of the CDR3 is 16 residues. V shed 6 bases and J 6 bases; nucleotides not matched to a gene: 12.

This chain uses TRBV9 with TRBJ2-1; weak D call: TRBD2 (6 bases). Germline-derived CDR1 and CDR2 are SGDLS and YYNGEE. The V end lost 2 bases, the J end lost 4 bases, and 16 bases lay between the germline ends. The CDR3 length is 16 residues. The CDR3 DNA is TGTGCCAGCAGCGTGTCGTTAGCGGAAACTTACAATGAGCAGTTCTTC. Protein sequence: CASSVSLAETYNEQFF.

This chain links TRBV9 with TRBJ2-7; TRBD2 matches at 10 bases. V was clipped by 1 base and J by 5 bases; unmatched bases: 6. CDR3 length equals 15 residues. Looked up from germline, CDR1 is SGDLS and CDR2 is YYNGEE. The CDR3 here is CASSVSASGSNEQYF. The DNA for the CDR3 is TGTGCCAGCAGCGTAAGTGCTAGCGGGAGCAACGAGCAGTACTTC.

The J gene is TRBJ1-1, the V gene TRBV7-3, with a weak D call TRBD1 (6 bases). Germline CDR1 and CDR2: SGHTA and FQGTGA. V shed 4 bases and J shed 4 bases, with 10 bases lying between them. This CDR3 has 13 amino acids. The CDR3 spells CASSSGQSTEAFF. The CDR3 DNA sequence: TGTGCCAGCAGCTCCGGACAGAGCACTGAAGCTTTCTTT.

This clone appeared once. The genes are TRBV6-4 and TRBJ1-1; D ambiguous. V dropped 6 bases and J dropped 1 base, with 12 bases sitting between them. The CDR3 is 14 amino acids. Germline V gives CDR1 MRHNA, CDR2 SNTAGT. The CDR3: CASSPSGTNTEAFF. DNA for the CDR3: TGTGCCAGCAGCCCGTCGGGTACGAACACTGAAGCTTTCTTT.

The gene calls are TRBV5-6 and TRBJ2-5; 8 bases are shared with TRBD2. Germline CDR1 is SGHDT and CDR2 is YYEEEE. Trimming took 4 bases from V and 3 from J; bases not matched to a gene: 5. The CDR3 is made up of 14 amino acids. The CDR3 spells CASSLSGRKETQYF. The CDR3 DNA reads TGTGCCAGCAGCCTGAGCGGGAGAAAAGAGACCCAGTACTTC.

J is TRBJ1-3 and V is TRBV4-3, with a weak D call TRBD1 (5 bases). Trimming stripped 1 base from V and 0 bases from J, with 13 bases between. Germline values: CDR1 LGHNA, CDR2 YSLEER. The CDR3 contains 17 residues. DNA for the CDR3: TGCGCCAGCAGCCAAGTTAGGGGCGCGATCTCTGGAAACACCATATATTTT. Its translation is CASSQVRGAISGNTIYF.

This clone came up once. V gene TRBV10-3 combines with J gene TRBJ1-3, with 7 bases that match TRBD1. From germline, CDR1 is ENHRY and CDR2 SYGVKD. The CDR3 consists of 14 residues. The V and J ends lost 11 bases and 2 bases, in that order; junction bases with no gene match: 9. CDR3 coding DNA: TGTGCCGTAAGAGAGGGGGCCACTGGAAACACCATATATTTT. Protein product: CAVREGATGNTIYF.

This rearrangement joins TRBV20-1 to TRBJ1-1; no firm D call. Germline CDR1 is DFQATT and CDR2 is SNEGSKA (reference sequence). The germline V and J ends were trimmed by 7 bases and 1 base, with 7 bases remaining between them. This CDR3 has 11 amino acids. DNA for the CDR3: TGCAGTGGATTAGAGAACACTGAAGCTTTCTTT. Its protein is CSGLENTEAFF.

In this sample, this clone turned up a few times. The V call is TRBV10-3, the J call TRBJ1-1; the D gene is possibly TRBD1 (5 bases). The germline V gene encodes CDR1 ENHRY and CDR2 SYGVKD. The length of the CDR3 is 15 residues. V dropped 8 bases and J dropped 0 bases, with 16 bases sitting between them. CDR3: CAISPGGGMNTEAFF. CDR3 sequence (DNA): TGTGCCATCTCACCGGGGGGTGGGATGAACACTGAAGCTTTCTTT.

The chain joins TRBV11-3 to TRBJ2-2; maybe TRBD2 (6 bases). The CDR3 totals 17 residues. Germline assignment: CDR1 SGHNT and CDR2 YENEEA. V lost 0 bases, J lost 1 base, and 12 bases lay in between. CDR3 protein: CASSLDLGRGNTGELFF. CDR3 sequence (DNA): TGTGCCAGCAGCTTAGACCTTGGGCGGGGGAACACCGGGGAGCTGTTTTTT.

This clone was seen more than once but under ten times. The chain has TRBV11-3 and TRBJ1-3, with a tentative D call TRBD1 (6 bases). The length of the CDR3 is 14 residues. Germline CDR1 SGHNT, CDR2 YENEEA. V gave up 5 bases and J gave up 2 bases, with 10 bases separating them. CDR3 loop: CASSQRGPGNTIYF. In nucleotides, the CDR3 is TGTGCCAGCAGCCAGCGGGGGCCTGGAAACACCATATATTTT.

This chain uses TRBV5-6 with TRBJ1-3; D uncertain. The CDR3 totals 13 residues. V gave up 1 base and J gave up 4 bases, with 6 bases separating them. Germline CDR1 reads SGHDT; CDR2 reads YYEEEE. The DNA for the CDR3 is TGTGCCAGCAGCTTGTACGAGGGAAACACCATATATTTT. Its translation: CASSLYEGNTIYF.

The V and J genes are TRBV19 and TRBJ1-2; D is perhaps TRBD1 (6 bases). There are 15 residues in the CDR3. Trimming pared 6 bases from V and 2 bases from J, leaving 16 bases between. From germline, CDR1 is LNHDA and CDR2 SQIVND (reference sequence). The CDR3 bases are TGTGCCAGTAGCTCGAGGGGGAAAGGGAACTATGGCTACACCTTC. Translation gives CASSSRGKGNYGYTF.

This clone qualifies as medium-sized. This rearrangement joins TRBV7-6 to TRBJ2-1, with a possible D match to TRBD2 (5 bases). V dropped 3 bases and J dropped 0 bases, with 9 bases sitting between them. The CDR3 has 15 amino acids. Germline values: CDR1 SGHVS, CDR2 FNYEAQ. CDR3 nucleotide sequence: TGTGCCAGCAGCTTTCGGGCGGGCTCCTACAATGAGCAGTTCTTC. Its protein is CASSFRAGSYNEQFF.

This chain links TRBV27 with TRBJ1-6; D possibly corresponds to TRBD1 (5 bases). This CDR3 has 20 amino acids. Germline V gene sequence: CDR1 MNHEY, CDR2 SMNVEV (reference sequence). Trimming cost V 4 bases and J 0 bases, with 22 bases left between them. The CDR3 bases are TGTGCCAGCAGTTCACGCCCCGCCGGGGGTTGGAGCTCCTATAATTCACCCCTCCACTTT. Translating it yields CASSSRPAGGWSSYNSPLHF.

The chain couples TRBV25-1 to TRBJ2-7, with D maybe TRBD2 (6 bases). V lost 5 bases and J lost 6, with 14 bases in between. The CDR3 covers 13 residues. The germline CDR1 and CDR2 sequences are MGHDK and SYGVNS. The DNA of the CDR3 is TGTGCCAGCAGTCGAATAGGAGGGTTCGAGCAGTACTTC. It is translated as CASSRIGGFEQYF.

The rearrangement uses TRBV10-3 and TRBJ1-1; D gene unclear. The V and J ends lost 4 bases and 3 bases respectively, with 12 bases between them. Germline CDR1 reads ENHRY; CDR2 reads SYGVKD. The CDR3 contains 14 residues. The CDR3 sequence: CAISGHGGDTEAFF. The CDR3 nucleotides are TGTGCCATCAGTGGTCATGGAGGAGACACTGAAGCTTTCTTT.

This clone has just one count. V is TRBV12-5 and J is TRBJ2-7, with 9 nucleotides matching TRBD1. From germline, CDR1 is LGHNT and CDR2 FRNRAP. The CDR3 has 15 amino acids. With 6 bases clipped from V and 3 bases from J, the junction kept 9 bases outside the gene matches. The CDR3 is CASGESGTGFYEQYF. In nucleotides, the CDR3 is TGTGCTAGTGGCGAATCCGGGACAGGGTTCTACGAGCAGTACTTC.

V gene TRBV28 combines with J gene TRBJ2-5, with 9 bases matching TRBD1. The J segment lost 0 bases and the V segment lost 4 bases, leaving 3 bases of the junction unmatched. Germline V gene lookup returns CDR1 MDHEN and CDR2 SYDVKM. The CDR3 spans 15 residues. CDR3 sequence: CASSSWDRDQETQYF. The CDR3 DNA reads as TGTGCCAGCAGTTCATGGGACAGGGACCAAGAGACCCAGTACTTC.